The 21 T cell receptor beta chains given below trace back to one sample, sequenced in a study of blood T cells in healthy people across ages. Primers used in a second PCR of roughly 6 to 12 cycles were a sample-barcoded 5' primer and a J-beta primer mix. TCRdb re-called the 5' RACE reads through MiXCR, storing one row per CDR3 protein. The sample contains 700,000 or so distinct CDR3 sequences, about 20% of which appear only once. The specimen sequenced was blood. The receptor set was obtained from a man between 65 and 80 years old in good health.

This clonotype was seen a few times. The V gene is TRBV5-1, the J gene TRBJ2-1; 8 bases align to TRBD2. The V gene's germline CDR1 is SGHRS and CDR2 YFSETQ. CDR3 length equals 16 residues. The junction had 10 bases not matched to a gene; V was cut back by 4 bases and J by 4 bases. The CDR3: CASSNLDGGAYNEQFF. The CDR3 DNA follows: TGCGCCAGCAGCAATCTTGACGGGGGGGCATACAATGAGCAGTTCTTC.

V usage is TRBV7-2 and J usage is TRBJ2-5; 8 bases are shared with TRBD1. The germline V gene has CDR1 SGHTA and CDR2 FQGNSA. The CDR3 sequence is 15 residues long. V shed 5 bases, J shed 2 bases, and the junction held 7 bases outside the gene matches. The CDR3 is CASSTQGAEQETQYF. In nucleotides, the CDR3 is TGTGCCAGCAGCACCCAGGGGGCGGAGCAAGAGACCCAGTACTTC.

This clonotype was found a few times. The rearrangement joins TRBV27 to TRBJ2-3; a weak D match, TRBD2 (6 bases). In germline, CDR1 is MNHEY, CDR2 SMNVEV (reference sequence). V shed 7 bases and J shed 6 bases, with 11 bases lying between them. The CDR3 runs 12 residues. In DNA, the CDR3 is TGTGCCAGCAAAGACCGGGGGGATACGCAGTATTTT. Translated: CASKDRGDTQYF.

The table lists this clonotype with a few counts. The gene calls are TRBV18 and TRBJ1-2, with D possibly being TRBD1 (5 bases). Germline V lookup: CDR1 KGHSH, CDR2 LQKENI. V lost 3 bases and J lost 4, with 12 bases in between. This CDR3 has 14 amino acids. The CDR3 here is CASSPLEGTYGYTF. The CDR3 DNA follows: TGTGCCAGCTCACCTCTGGAGGGGACCTATGGCTACACCTTC.

This clonotype was counted only a few times. The rearrangement joins TRBV12-3 or TRBV12-4 to TRBJ2-3, with D unresolved. The CDR3 loop spans 14 amino acids. Trimming took 6 bases from V and 3 from J, leaving 13 bases between them. CDR3 coding DNA: TGTGCCAGCAGCAAGTTGGGCTCAACAGATACGCAGTATTTT. It encodes CASSKLGSTDTQYF.

The rearrangement joins TRBV20-1 to TRBJ2-1; 11 positions agree with TRBD2. V shed 6 bases and J 3 bases; nucleotides not matched to a gene: 7. From germline, CDR1 is DFQATT and CDR2 SNEGSKA (reference sequence). CDR3 size: 15 residues. The DNA for the CDR3 is TGCAGTGCAAACTCCGGGACTAGCGGCTACAATGAGCAGTTCTTC. The encoded protein is CSANSGTSGYNEQFF.

In this sample, this clonotype turned up a few times. The chain uses TRBV7-6 and TRBJ2-5, with TRBD1 matching over 8 bases. The germline CDR1 and CDR2 sequences are SGHVS and FNYEAQ. V was pared by 4 bases and J by 4 bases, with 8 bases of the junction left unmatched. This CDR3 has 15 amino acids. CDR3 DNA sequence: TGTGCCAGCAGCTCGCGAGGGGACAGGCGAGAGACCCAGTACTTC. It translates to CASSSRGDRRETQYF.

The chain recombines TRBV3-1 with TRBJ2-1, with D perhaps matching TRBD1 (5 bases). The CDR3 loop spans 15 amino acids. V dropped 3 bases and J dropped 2 bases, with 11 bases sitting between them. Germline V gene data show CDR1 as LGHDT and CDR2 as YNNKEL (reference sequence). The CDR3 region has the DNA TGTGCCAGCAGCCAGGCAAGGGGCACCTACAATGAGCAGTTCTTC. Translated, it gives CASSQARGTYNEQFF.

V gene TRBV28 combines with J gene TRBJ2-5; the match to TRBD1 covers 10 bases. The J call may be wrong; the DNA end is better matched by TRBJ2-1. The CDR3 sequence is 16 residues long. Germline CDR1 MDHEN, CDR2 SYDVKM. The CDR3 coding sequence is TGTGCCAGCAGTTCCCCCGGGACAGGGGACTACAATGAGCAGTTCTTC. It specifies CASSSPGTGDYNEQFF.

This clonotype came up a few times. The V call is TRBV20-1, the J call TRBJ2-5; perhaps TRBD1 as D (6 bases). From germline, CDR1 is DFQATT and CDR2 SNEGSKA (reference sequence). V was clipped by 5 bases and J by 3 bases, with 19 bases between them. CDR3 length: 15 residues. This chain's CDR3 is CSAANAGETKETQYF. The CDR3 nucleotides read TGCAGTGCTGCGAACGCAGGGGAAACAAAAGAGACCCAGTACTTC.

The chain couples TRBV20-1 to TRBJ2-1; no clear D gene. Looked up from germline, CDR1 is DFQATT and CDR2 is SNEGSKA (reference sequence). CDR3 length equals 13 residues. V was clipped by 5 bases and J by 0 bases, with 8 bases between them. The CDR3 sequence: CSARTNSYNEQFF. The CDR3 DNA follows: TGCAGTGCTCGGACCAACTCCTACAATGAGCAGTTCTTC.

This clonotype has only one observation. The rearrangement uses TRBV19 and TRBJ2-2; TRBD2 might be the D (6 bases). There are 14 residues in the CDR3. CDR1 and CDR2 (germline): LNHDA, SQIVND (reference sequence). V shed 5 bases and J shed 6 bases, with 13 bases lying between them. The CDR3 spells CASSPTRLAGELFF. In nucleotides, the CDR3 is TGTGCCAGTAGTCCGACTAGGTTGGCCGGGGAGCTGTTTTTT. Supplemented by reference TRBV19 and TRBJ2-2, the full variable domain reads DGGITQSPKYLFRKEGQNVTLSCEQNLNHDAMYWYRQDPGQGLRLIYYSQIVNDFQKGDIAEGYSVSREKKESFPLTVTSAQKNPTAFYLCASSPTRLAGELFFGEGSRLTVL.

This clonotype has a handful of counts. This chain links TRBV6-8 with TRBJ2-2; 11 bases fit TRBD1. The CDR3 is made up of 18 amino acids. The V segment lost 11 bases and the J segment 5 bases; nucleotides outside the gene matches: 19. Germline V gene lookup returns CDR1 MNHGY and CDR2 SAAAGT. The chain's CDR3 is CALDPDRGRNGRTGELFF. CDR3 coding DNA: TGTGCCCTCGACCCGGACAGGGGGCGTAATGGGAGGACCGGGGAGCTGTTTTTT.

The rearrangement joins TRBV4-1 to TRBJ1-2; D remains ambiguous. The CDR3 sequence is 15 residues long. CDR1 and CDR2 from the germline V gene are MGHRA and YSYEKL. V was cut by 3 bases and J by 0 bases, with 11 bases left in between. The chain's CDR3 is CASSHHQRANYGYTF. CDR3 nucleotides: TGCGCCAGCAGCCATCACCAGAGAGCTAACTATGGCTACACCTTC.

Turning to this clonotype: A much bigger clone sits one base away, suggesting this may be a read error. Likely a read error: the CDR3 ends without its conserved phenylalanine or tryptophan. J is TRBJ2-7 and V is TRBV12-3 or TRBV12-4, with D hard to call. V dropped 2 bases and J dropped 8 bases, with 10 bases sitting between them. The CDR3 is made up of 12 amino acids. The CDR3 sequence: CASSLTPTKQYL. The CDR3, as DNA: TGTGCCAGCAGTTTAACCCCAACCAAGCAGTACCTC.

This clonotype has only a few counts. The chain employs TRBV4-2 and TRBJ1-4, with D possibly TRBD1 on 6 matching bases. The CDR3 loop spans 15 amino acids. CDR1 is LGHNA, CDR2 YNFKEQ, per germline. Trimming left V 3 bases short and J 2 bases short, with 10 bases between. This CDR3 is CASSQQQGTNEKLFF. In DNA form, the CDR3 reads TGTGCCAGCAGCCAGCAACAGGGTACTAATGAAAAACTGTTTTTT.

This clonotype was seen only a few times. This chain connects TRBV12-3 or TRBV12-4 to TRBJ1-5; D call uncertain. V shed 1 base and J shed 0 bases, with 7 bases lying between them. This CDR3 comprises 15 residues. DNA of the CDR3: TGTGCCAGCAGTTTAGTACTCCATAGCAATCAGCCCCAGCATTTT. It encodes CASSLVLHSNQPQHF.

The genes are TRBV29-1 and TRBJ1-4; D remains ambiguous. The germline CDR1 and CDR2 sequences are SQVTM and ANQGSEA. Trimming cost V 4 bases and J 7 bases, with 16 bases left between them. The CDR3 totals 14 residues. Here the CDR3 reads CSVVVTSGGEKLFF. Here the CDR3 DNA reads TGCAGCGTTGTCGTGACCTCAGGAGGTGAAAAACTGTTTTTT. The whole variable domain, remainder taken from reference TRBV29-1 and TRBJ1-4, is SAVISQKPSRDICQRGTSLTIQCQVDSQVTMMFWYRQQPGQSLTLIATANQGSEATYESGFVIDKFPISRPNLTFSTLTVSNMSPEDSSIYLCSVVVTSGGEKLFFGSGTQLSVL.

The CDR3 DNA is TGTGCCAGCAGTTTGCAGGGGCGATACAATGAGCAGTTCTTC. It translates to CASSLQGRYNEQFF. The chain carries TRBV28 and TRBJ2-1; D is perhaps TRBD1 (6 bases). With 3 bases removed from V and 4 bases from J, the gap between germline ends came to 10 bases. Germline-derived CDR1 and CDR2 are MDHEN and SYDVKM. The CDR3 runs to 14 residues.

A remark on this clonotype: The junction departs from germline at one end; a sequencing error may be responsible. The genes are TRBV12-3 or TRBV12-4 and TRBJ1-1; D unclear. This CDR3 has 11 residues. The CDR3 nucleotides read TGTGCCAGCAGCCGCTACACTGAAGCTTGCTTT. Protein: CASSRYTEACF.

This chain connects TRBV7-9 to TRBJ2-5; possibly TRBD2 for D (6 bases). Germline CDR1 SEHNR, CDR2 FQNEAQ (reference sequence). V was cut by 9 bases and J by 5 bases, with 19 bases left in between. There are 14 residues in the CDR3. The CDR3 coding sequence is TGTGCCAGTAGCAAAGCACTAGGAGGGGAGACCCAGTACTTC. Encoded protein: CASSKALGGETQYF.